The sequence of this T cell receptor (beta chain) was determined in a study of OX40 agonist ivuxolimab in advanced cancers. Findings and caveats of the study: Doses of 0.1 to 3.0 mg/kg were accompanied by clonal expansion of CD4+ and CD8+ blood T cells by week 6. Nonresponders, in some cases, also had low normalized T-cell clonal expansion.

Germline CDR1 SEHNR, CDR2 FQNEAQ (reference sequence). This CDR3 comprises 16 residues. The data were produced by immunoSEQ multiplex PCR, yet TCRdb's version contains in-frame clones alone and is incomplete. In the table there are approximately 70,000 clones, more than 70% of which are singletons. Note on this clone: Its antigen is unidentified. A read error may account for a junction end that differs from germline.

Samples were taken at baseline and on day 1 of cycles 4 and 7. Source: CD4+ or CD8+ T cells sorted from blood, taken in a trial of the OX40 agonist ivuxolimab. The sequence was collected from an adult with an advanced solid tumor such as melanoma, head and neck, liver or kidney cancer. This chain joins TRBV7-9 and TRBJ1-2; D possibly corresponds to TRBD1 (5 bases). In DNA form, the CDR3 reads TGTGCCAGCAGCTCGGACATAGTCGGACTGGCAGGAGCGATGAGCTTC. Translation: CASSSDIVGLAGAMSF.